This TCR beta chain stems from a study of T cell repertoires in cytomegalovirus infection. The study, taken as a whole, reports: Summed frequency of shared TCR beta families picked out CMV carriers who also had the relevant HLA.

The CDR3 runs 14 residues. V dropped 4 bases and J dropped 1 base, with 10 bases sitting between them. Germline loops: CDR1 SGHTA, CDR2 FQGNSA. A note on this clonotype: The antigen remains unidentified.

TCRdb ran MiXCR on the reads and lists one entry per CDR3 protein. The sample records around 100,000 distinct CDR3 sequences, 35% to 50% being singletons. V gene TRBV7-2 combines with J gene TRBJ1-1; D is unresolved. Sequences were derived from CD8+ T cells from cultured PBMCs, sampled from culture after CMV antigen stimulation. This TCR derives from a human donor in good health (CMV status not recorded). Some clones in this sample may be carry-over from other donors' samples. The CDR3 here is CASSSWTTNTEAFF. The CDR3 DNA reads TGTGCCAGCAGCTCATGGACTACGAACACTGAAGCTTTCTTT.